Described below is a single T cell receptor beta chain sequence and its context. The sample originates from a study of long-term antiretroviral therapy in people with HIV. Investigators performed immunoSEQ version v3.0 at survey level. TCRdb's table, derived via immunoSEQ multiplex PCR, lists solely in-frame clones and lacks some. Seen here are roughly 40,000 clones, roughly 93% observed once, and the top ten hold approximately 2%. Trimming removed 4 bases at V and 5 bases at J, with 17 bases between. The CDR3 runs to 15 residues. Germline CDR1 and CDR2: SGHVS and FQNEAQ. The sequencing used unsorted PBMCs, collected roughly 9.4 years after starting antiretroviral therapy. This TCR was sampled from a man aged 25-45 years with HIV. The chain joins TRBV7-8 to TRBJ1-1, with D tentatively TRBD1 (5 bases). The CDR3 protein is CASSSTGGSGTEAFF. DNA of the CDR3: TGTGCCAGCAGCTCTACCGGGGGGAGTGGGACTGAAGCTTTCTTT.